These 8 T cell receptor beta chains share one sample of origin, sequenced in a study of spatial heterogeneity in lung cancer. Time point given: sample taken at primary tumor resection. In each case, whole RNA from tumor, nontumor lung or frozen PBMC was sequenced unsorted. MiXCR was run by TCRdb on the 5' RACE reads, yielding one entry per CDR3 protein. The sample consists of under 11,000 distinct CDR3 sequences, roughly 5.1% of them appearing once. The starting material was PBMCs, obtained at surgery. The receptors stem from a male donor with early-stage non-small cell lung cancer.

This clonotype was found many times. J is TRBJ2-3 and V is TRBV15; D tentatively fits TRBD1 or TRBD2 (5 bases each). Germline V gives CDR1 LNHNV, CDR2 YYDKDF (reference sequence). V dropped 1 base and J dropped 11 bases, with 13 bases sitting between them. CDR3 length: 13 amino acids. CDR3 protein: CATSRVGTLGQYF. DNA for the CDR3: TGTGCCACCAGCAGAGTAGGGACCTTGGGGCAGTATTTT.

Judged by abundance, this clonotype is medium-sized (0.01 to 0.1%). The chain links TRBV28 to TRBJ1-5, with 9 bases lining up with TRBD1. J was trimmed by 4 bases and V by 5 bases; bases with no gene match: 3. The CDR3 extends over 14 amino acids. Germline-derived CDR1 and CDR2 are MDHEN and SYDVKM. The CDR3 DNA reads as TGTGCCAGCAGTACCGGGACAGGGAATCAGCCCCAGCATTTT. It is translated as CASSTGTGNQPQHF.

By sample fraction, this clonotype is medium-sized (0.01 to 0.1%). The rearrangement links TRBV6-2 or TRBV6-3 to TRBJ2-7, with D possibly matching TRBD1 (6 bases). This CDR3 has 15 amino acids. Looked up from germline, CDR1 is MNHEY and CDR2 is SVGEGT. The germline V and J ends were trimmed by 5 bases and 4 bases, with 18 bases remaining between them. The CDR3 loop is CASSDPQGQGYEQYF. In DNA, the CDR3 is TGTGCCAGCAGTGACCCTCAGGGGCAGGGTTACGAGCAGTACTTC.

This clonotype was counted only a few times. This CDR3 is CASTFPYNEQFF. CDR3 nucleotide sequence: TGTGCCAGCACCTTCCCATACAATGAGCAGTTCTTC. The V and J genes are TRBV7-2 and TRBJ2-1; D gene unclear. The V end was cut by 7 bases, the J end by 4 bases, with 8 bases between. The CDR3 length is 12 residues. In germline, CDR1 is SGHTA, CDR2 FQGNSA.

This clonotype was picked up many times. V and J are TRBV28 and TRBJ2-5; 7 nucleotides match TRBD2. The CDR3 loop spans 15 amino acids. The germline CDR1 and CDR2 sequences are MDHEN and SYDVKM. Unmatched junction bases numbered 9, after V lost 6 bases and J lost 2 bases. CDR3 bases: TGTGCCAGCAGCTCCCCCGGGACTATGCAAGAGACCCAGTACTTC. Translated, it gives CASSSPGTMQETQYF.

V gene TRBV5-1 combines with J gene TRBJ2-7; TRBD1 matches at 10 bases. The germline V gene has CDR1 SGHRS and CDR2 YFSETQ. The CDR3 covers 13 residues. Unmatched junction bases numbered 2, after V lost 3 bases and J lost 5 bases. CDR3 amino acids: CASSSGTGDEQYF. The CDR3 DNA is TGCGCCAGCAGCTCCGGGACAGGGGACGAGCAGTACTTC. The full variable domain, rest sourced from reference TRBV5-1 and TRBJ2-7, is KAGVTQTPRYLIKTRGQQVTLSCSPISGHRSVSWYQQTPGQGLQFLFEYFSETQRNKGNFPGRFSGRQFSNSRSEMNVSTLELGDSALYLCASSSGTGDEQYFGPGTRLTVT.

This clonotype is medium-sized. The chain carries TRBV20-1 and TRBJ1-1; D unclear. V was pared by 0 bases and J by 1 base, with 6 bases between. This CDR3 region has 13 residues. Germline CDR1 is DFQATT and CDR2 is SNEGSKA (reference sequence). The CDR3 reads CSARERANTEAFF. CDR3 DNA sequence: TGCAGTGCTAGAGAGAGGGCGAACACTGAAGCTTTCTTT.

By proportion, this clonotype is medium-sized. This chain links TRBV10-3 with TRBJ2-7; TRBD1 is a possible D gene (6 bases). Germline CDR1 is ENHRY and CDR2 is SYGVKD. CDR3 size: 13 residues. V was cut by 5 bases and J by 4 bases, with 12 bases left in between. The CDR3 loop reads CAISRGITYEQYF. CDR3 DNA sequence: TGTGCCATCAGTAGGGGGATAACTTACGAGCAGTACTTC.